This TCR beta chain was sequenced during a study of shared clonotypes between healthy human individuals. On the study more broadly: Participating donors consisted of a couple of women and a few men aged 18 to 49. Study-wide results and caveats: Clonotype sharing across four donors was observed for about 5.5% of naive CD4 clonotypes.

Assay execution proceeded at the deep level. Only in-frame clones appear in the TCRdb table, and some are missing; sequencing was by immunoSEQ multiplex PCR. This repertoire shows 190,000 or so clones, approximately 60% found once; its top ten account for 8.5% to 12%. Concerning this clone itself: Antigen: not known.

V was clipped by 6 bases and J by 1 base, with 9 bases between them. The CDR3 consists of 13 residues. CDR1 and CDR2 (germline): MNHEY, SMNVEV (reference sequence). The TCR was taken from a man aged 25 to 40 in good health. This sequence joins TRBV27 and TRBJ1-1; D is ambiguous. Sequenced input: memory CD4+ T cells sorted from blood. Subset given: CD45RA-negative fraction. This chain's CDR3 is CASRPYGNTEAFF. The CDR3 coding sequence is TGTGCCAGCAGGCCGTACGGGAACACTGAAGCTTTCTTT.